This TCR beta chain was found in a study of blood T cells in healthy people across ages (dated by TCRdb to the mid-2010s). About the investigation overall: In model experiments, template switching captured about one uniquely barcoded TCR beta cDNA molecule for every two T cells. Using deep sequencing normalized with unique cDNA molecular identifiers, the study measured how TCR beta repertoire diversity changes with age. The study analyzed two additional independent replicas of 1 million unique cDNA reads from the same blood draw for two donors, one aged 18 to 29 and one aged 80 or older. To avoid experimental bias, donors of different ages were randomly spread across the sequencing lanes. Donors were grouped into four age groups: young (average roughly 15 years), middle-aged (39), aged (roughly 67) and long-lived (approximately 82). Broader findings and caveats from the paper: Estimates of total diversity from one million sequenced T cells were regarded as lower bounds and underestimates. Compared with the aged group, more naive CD4+ T cells, fewer expanded clones and increased TCR diversity were shown by the long-lived group, suggesting age selection. Bulk unsorted PBMC profiling prevented conclusive comparison of naive and antigen-experienced compartments. Because donor CMV infection status was unknown, age-related changes in expanded clonotypes were potentially confounded. As age increased, observed TCR beta diversity per million T cells dropped in a roughly linear way, and a significant reduction was already evident by age 40. Observed TCR beta diversity correlated strongly with the percentage of naive T cells measured by flow cytometry.

The donors were roughly 39 Caucasian individuals from Russia, aged roughly 6 to 95 years, who were systemically healthy. Roughly 10 milliliters of peripheral blood were collected from each donor into EDTA-treated Vacutainer tubes. Ficoll-Paque density-gradient centrifugation was used to isolate PBMCs, with at least 6 million per sample. Trizol reagent was used to extract total RNA from the PBMCs, yielding at least 5 micrograms per sample. For every donor, flow cytometry on a PBMC aliquot measured the percentage of naive CD45RAhigh/CD27high T cells. The library was generated by 5' RACE. Instrument on record: Illumina HiSeq 2500. A second 7 to 11 cycle PCR used a sample-barcoded 5' primer and a J-beta primer mix. A template-switch 5' adaptor carrying 12 random nucleotides introduced a unique molecular identifier onto each TCR beta cDNA molecule. Each sample yielded at least 2.5 million CDR3-containing paired-end reads. First-strand cDNA synthesis was performed from all RNA using the Mint cDNA synthesis kit, with priming by a TRBC-specific oligonucleotide. All cDNA was treated with uracil-DNA glycosylase and then went through a first 18-cycle PCR with the universal primers M1SS and BC2_uni_R. Concerning the study's data processing: Each sample was normalized by randomly selecting 1 million high-quality reads, each carrying a distinct molecular identifier. Instead of being binned into consensus sequences, reads with shared molecular identifiers were discarded. MiTCR, set to a Q25 quality threshold and the strictest error-elimination algorithm, was used for CDR3 identification, clonotype clustering and error correction. A nonparametric unseen species model with Euler transformation was used to estimate lower-bound total TCR beta diversity. Clones were called with MiXCR by TCRdb after fastp trimmed the public reads at Q25, and only in-frame beta chains were retained. Merged by CDR3 protein, the rows form single entries marked with the most common genes and DNA. TCRdb, not the authors, supplied the V and J calls. Within this sample are fewer than 1.5 million distinct CDR3 sequences, with 42% of them counted one time only. The ten largest clonotypes hold 6.5% to 10% of the sample.

V is clipped by 5 bases and J by 6 bases, and the sequence between their germline boundaries is 17 bases long. The cysteine opens and the phenylalanine closes a CDR3 of 15 amino acids. The sequence is cut down to CDR3 DNA, 45 bases in frame from base 1. Concerning this clonotype: Its recognized antigen is unknown. The sample holds no much larger clone one base away, and base qualities are not on file.

The rearrangement joined TRBV12-3 or TRBV12-4 to TRBJ1-5; matching of 5 bases hints at TRBD1 as the D gene. The specimen sequenced was blood. This TCR derives from a woman aged 18-29 years in good health. CDR3 protein: CASSSSGGGGQPQHF. The DNA sequence is TGTGCCAGCAGTAGTAGCGGGGGAGGTGGTCAGCCCCAGCATTTT.